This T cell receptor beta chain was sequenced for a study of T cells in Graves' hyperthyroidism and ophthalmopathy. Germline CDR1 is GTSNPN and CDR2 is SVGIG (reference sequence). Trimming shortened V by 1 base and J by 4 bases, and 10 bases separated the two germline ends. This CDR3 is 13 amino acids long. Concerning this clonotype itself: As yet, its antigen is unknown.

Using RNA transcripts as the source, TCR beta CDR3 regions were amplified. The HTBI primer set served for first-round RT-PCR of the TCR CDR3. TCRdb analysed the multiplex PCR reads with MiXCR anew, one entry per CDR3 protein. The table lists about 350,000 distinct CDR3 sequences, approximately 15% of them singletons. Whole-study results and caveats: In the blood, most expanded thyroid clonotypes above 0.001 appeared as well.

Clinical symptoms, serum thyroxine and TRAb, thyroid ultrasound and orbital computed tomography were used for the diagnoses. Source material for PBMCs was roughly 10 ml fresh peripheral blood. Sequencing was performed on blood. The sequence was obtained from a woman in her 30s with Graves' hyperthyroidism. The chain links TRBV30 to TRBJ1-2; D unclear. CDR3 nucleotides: TGTGCCTGGAGTGGAGTATACGGCTATGGCTACACCTTC. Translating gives CAWSGVYGYGYTF.